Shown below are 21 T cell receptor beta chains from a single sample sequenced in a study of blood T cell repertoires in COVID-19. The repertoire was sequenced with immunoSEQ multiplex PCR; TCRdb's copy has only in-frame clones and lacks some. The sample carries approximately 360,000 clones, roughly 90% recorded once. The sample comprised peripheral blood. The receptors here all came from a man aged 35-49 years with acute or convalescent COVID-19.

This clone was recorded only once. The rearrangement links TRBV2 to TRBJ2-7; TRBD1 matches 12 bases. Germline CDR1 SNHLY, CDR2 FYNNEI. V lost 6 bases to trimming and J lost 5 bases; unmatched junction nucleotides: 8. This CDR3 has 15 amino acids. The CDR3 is CASRMIGTGGDEQYF. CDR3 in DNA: TGTGCCAGCAGGATGATCGGGACAGGGGGCGACGAGCAGTACTTC.

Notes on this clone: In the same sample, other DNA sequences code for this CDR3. In DNA, the CDR3 is TGTGCCAGCAGTGGACTAGCGGGAGGGAATGAGCAGTTCTTC. It specifies CASSGLAGGNEQFF. The rearrangement uses TRBV6-4 and TRBJ2-1; TRBD2 agrees at 14 bases. Germline V gives CDR1 MRHNA, CDR2 SNTAGT. CDR3 length: 14 amino acids. Unmatched junction bases numbered 0, after V lost 4 bases and J lost 7 bases.

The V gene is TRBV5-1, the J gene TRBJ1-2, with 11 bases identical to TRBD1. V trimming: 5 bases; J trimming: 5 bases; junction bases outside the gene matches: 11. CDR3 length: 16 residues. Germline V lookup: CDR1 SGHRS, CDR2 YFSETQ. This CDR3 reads CASSMWTGGQGYGYTF. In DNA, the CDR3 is TGCGCCAGCAGTATGTGGACAGGGGGCCAAGGGTATGGCTACACCTTC.

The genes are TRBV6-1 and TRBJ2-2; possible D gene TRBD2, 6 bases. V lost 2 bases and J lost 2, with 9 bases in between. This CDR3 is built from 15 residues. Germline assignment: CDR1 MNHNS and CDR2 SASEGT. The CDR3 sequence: CASSELAFNTGELFF. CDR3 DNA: TGTGCCAGCAGTGAACTAGCGTTTAACACCGGGGAGCTGTTTTTT.

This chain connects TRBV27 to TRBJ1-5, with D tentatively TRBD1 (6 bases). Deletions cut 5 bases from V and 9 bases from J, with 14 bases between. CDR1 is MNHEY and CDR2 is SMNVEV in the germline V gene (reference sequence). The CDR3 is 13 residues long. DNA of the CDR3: TGTGCCAGCAGTCCCAGGGGAGTGCCGCCCCAGCATTTT. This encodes CASSPRGVPPQHF.

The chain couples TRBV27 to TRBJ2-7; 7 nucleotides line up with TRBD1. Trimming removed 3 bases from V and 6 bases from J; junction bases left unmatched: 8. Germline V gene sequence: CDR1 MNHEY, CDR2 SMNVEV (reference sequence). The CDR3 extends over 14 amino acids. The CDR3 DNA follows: TGTGCCAGCAGTTTTAGCAGGGGGTCGATCGAGCAGTACTTC. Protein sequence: CASSFSRGSIEQYF.

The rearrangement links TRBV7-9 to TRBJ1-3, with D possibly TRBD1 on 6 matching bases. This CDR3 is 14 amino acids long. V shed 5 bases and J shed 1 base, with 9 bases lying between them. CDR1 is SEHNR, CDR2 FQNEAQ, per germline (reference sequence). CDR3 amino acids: CASSRGTSGNTIYF. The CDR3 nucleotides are TGTGCCAGCAGCCGAGGGACATCTGGAAACACCATATATTTT. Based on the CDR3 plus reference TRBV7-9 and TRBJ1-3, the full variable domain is DTGVSQNPRHKITKRGQNVTFRCDPISEHNRLYWYRQTLGQGPEFLTYFQNEAQLEKSRLLSDRFSAERPKGSFSTLEIQRTEQGDSAMYLCASSRGTSGNTIYFGEGSWLTVV.

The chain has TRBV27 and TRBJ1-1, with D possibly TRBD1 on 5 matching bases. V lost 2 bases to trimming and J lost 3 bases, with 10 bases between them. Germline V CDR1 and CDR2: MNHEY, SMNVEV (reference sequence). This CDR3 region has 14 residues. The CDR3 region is CASSLRNRHTEAFF. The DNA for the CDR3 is TGTGCCAGCAGTTTACGAAACAGGCACACTGAAGCTTTCTTT.

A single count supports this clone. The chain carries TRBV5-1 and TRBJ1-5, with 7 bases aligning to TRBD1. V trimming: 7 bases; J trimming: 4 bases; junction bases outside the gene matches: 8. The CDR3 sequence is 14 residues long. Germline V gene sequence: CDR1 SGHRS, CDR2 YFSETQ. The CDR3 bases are TGCGCCAGCGCCCCCGTGACAGGGAATCAGCCCCAGCATTTT. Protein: CASAPVTGNQPQHF.

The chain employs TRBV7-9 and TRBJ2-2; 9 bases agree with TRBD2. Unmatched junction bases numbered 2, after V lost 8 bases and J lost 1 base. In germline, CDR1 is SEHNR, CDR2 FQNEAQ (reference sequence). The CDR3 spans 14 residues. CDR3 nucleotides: TGTGCCAGCCGCGGGGGGGTGAACACCGGGGAGCTGTTTTTT. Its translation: CASRGGVNTGELFF.

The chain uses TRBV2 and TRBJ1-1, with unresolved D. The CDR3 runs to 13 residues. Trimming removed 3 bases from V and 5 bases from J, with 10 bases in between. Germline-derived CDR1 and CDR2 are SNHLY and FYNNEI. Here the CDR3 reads CASSDSGWTEAFF. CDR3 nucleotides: TGTGCCAGCAGTGATTCGGGTTGGACTGAAGCTTTCTTT. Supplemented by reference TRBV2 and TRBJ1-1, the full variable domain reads EPEVTQTPSHQVTQMGQEVILRCVPISNHLYFYWYRQILGQKVEFLVSFYNNEISEKSEIFDDQFSVERPDGSNFTLKIRSTKLEDSAMYFCASSDSGWTEAFFGQGTRLTVV.

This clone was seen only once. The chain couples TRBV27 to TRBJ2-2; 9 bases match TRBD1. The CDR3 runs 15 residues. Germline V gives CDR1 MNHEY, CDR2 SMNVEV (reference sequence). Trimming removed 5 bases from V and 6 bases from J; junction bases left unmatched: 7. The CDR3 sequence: CASSPRQGVAGELFF. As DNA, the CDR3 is TGTGCCAGCAGTCCGCGACAGGGGGTGGCCGGGGAGCTGTTTTTT.

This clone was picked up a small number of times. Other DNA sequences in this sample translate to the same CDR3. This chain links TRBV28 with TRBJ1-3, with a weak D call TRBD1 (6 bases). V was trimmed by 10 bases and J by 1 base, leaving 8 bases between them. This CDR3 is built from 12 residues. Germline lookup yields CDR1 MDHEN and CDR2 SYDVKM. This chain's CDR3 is CATQGSGNTIYF. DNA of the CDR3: TGTGCCACCCAGGGGTCTGGAAACACCATATATTTT. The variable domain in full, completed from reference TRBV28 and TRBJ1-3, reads DVKVTQSSRYLVKRTGEKVFLECVQDMDHENMFWYRQDPGLGLRLIYFSYDVKMKEKGDIPEGYSVSREKKERFSLILESASTNQTSMYLCATQGSGNTIYFGEGSWLTVV.

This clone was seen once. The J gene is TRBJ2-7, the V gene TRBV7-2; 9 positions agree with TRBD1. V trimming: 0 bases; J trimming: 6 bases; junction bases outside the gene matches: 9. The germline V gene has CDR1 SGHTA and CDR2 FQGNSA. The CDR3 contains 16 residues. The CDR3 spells CASSLARGTGRSEQYF. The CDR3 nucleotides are TGTGCCAGCAGCTTAGCGAGGGGGACAGGGCGGTCCGAGCAGTACTTC.

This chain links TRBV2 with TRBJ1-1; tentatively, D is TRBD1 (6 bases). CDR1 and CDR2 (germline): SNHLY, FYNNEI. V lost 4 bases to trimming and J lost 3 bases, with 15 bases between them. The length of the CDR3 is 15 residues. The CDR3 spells CASSVQGLGDTEAFF. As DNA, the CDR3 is TGTGCCAGCAGTGTACAGGGCCTAGGGGACACTGAAGCTTTCTTT.

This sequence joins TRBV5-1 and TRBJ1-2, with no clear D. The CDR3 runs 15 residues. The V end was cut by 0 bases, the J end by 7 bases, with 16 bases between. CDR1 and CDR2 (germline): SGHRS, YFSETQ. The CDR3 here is CASSLDRGTVGGYTF. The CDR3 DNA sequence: TGCGCCAGCAGCTTGGATCGGGGAACGGTTGGTGGCTACACCTTC.

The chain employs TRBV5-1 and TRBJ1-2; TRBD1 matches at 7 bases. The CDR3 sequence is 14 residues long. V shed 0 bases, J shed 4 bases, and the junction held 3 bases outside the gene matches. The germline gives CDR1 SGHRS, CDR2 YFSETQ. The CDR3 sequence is CASSLGQGIYGYTF. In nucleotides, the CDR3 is TGCGCCAGCAGCTTGGGACAGGGTATCTATGGCTACACCTTC.

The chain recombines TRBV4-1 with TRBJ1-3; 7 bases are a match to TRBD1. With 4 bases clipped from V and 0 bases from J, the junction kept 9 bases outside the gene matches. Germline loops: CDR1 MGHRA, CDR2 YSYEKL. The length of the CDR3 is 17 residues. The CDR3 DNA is TGCGCCAGCAGCCGACCGGGACAGACCCTCTCTGGAAACACCATATATTTT. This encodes CASSRPGQTLSGNTIYF.

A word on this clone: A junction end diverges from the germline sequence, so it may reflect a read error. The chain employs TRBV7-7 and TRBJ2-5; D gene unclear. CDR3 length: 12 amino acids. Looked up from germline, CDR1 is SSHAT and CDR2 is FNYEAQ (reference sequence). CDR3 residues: CASSLDGGTQYF. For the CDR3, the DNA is TGTGCTAGCAGCTTAGACGGTGGGACCCAGTACTTC.

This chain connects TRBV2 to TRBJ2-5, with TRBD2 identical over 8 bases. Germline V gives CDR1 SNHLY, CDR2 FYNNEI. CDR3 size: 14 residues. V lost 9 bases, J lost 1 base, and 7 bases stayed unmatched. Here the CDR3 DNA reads TGTGCCAGGGGGATAGCGGGAACCCAAGAGACCCAGTACTTC. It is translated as CARGIAGTQETQYF.

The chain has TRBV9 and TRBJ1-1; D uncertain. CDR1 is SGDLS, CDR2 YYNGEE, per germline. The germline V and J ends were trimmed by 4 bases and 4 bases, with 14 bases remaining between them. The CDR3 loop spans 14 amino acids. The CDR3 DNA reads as TGTGCCAGCAGCTTCGGATTAGAGGGCACTGAAGCTTTCTTT. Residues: CASSFGLEGTEAFF.